This is a list of T cell receptor beta chains from one sample in a study of T cell changes during pregnancy in multiple sclerosis. Assay used: immunoSEQ multiplex PCR; TCRdb lists only in-frame clones, some missing. Seen here are 45,000 to 70,000 clones, 92% observed once, and the top ten hold around 3%. The starting material was peripheral blood, obtained in the third trimester of pregnancy. The receptor set was obtained from a female donor in good health, enrolled as a control in a pregnancy study. Both conserved end residues are part of each CDR3. A D gene is named only where the DNA matches it firmly. The size of a clone is reported for some rows only, either as once, few or many, or as a class for expanded clones.

D	size	V	J	CDR3	DNA
NA	NA	TRBV10-3	TRBJ1-1	CAIRPSPMNTEAFF	TGTGCCATCCGTCCCAGTCCGATGAACACTGAAGCTTTCTTT
TRBD1	NA	TRBV18	TRBJ1-6	CASSRGGGVSALHF	TGTGCCAGCTCACGTGGAGGGGGCGTGTCAGCCCTCCACTTT
TRBD1	once	TRBV7-2	TRBJ1-5	CASSLATGGSQPQHF	TGTGCCAGCAGCTTAGCCACAGGGGGCAGTCAGCCCCAGCATTTT
NA	few	TRBV7-9	TRBJ2-5	CASSSTEQAQETQYF	TGTGCCAGCAGTTCAACGGAACAGGCTCAAGAGACCCAGTACTTC
NA	NA	TRBV19	TRBJ1-1	CASSIESRTEAFF	TGTGCCAGTAGTATAGAATCGAGAACTGAAGCTTTCTTT
TRBD2	NA	TRBV2	TRBJ2-7	CASSEPKPGLAGDEQYF	TGTGCCAGCAGTGAACCTAAACCGGGACTAGCGGGGGATGAGCAGTACTTC
TRBD2	NA	TRBV9	TRBJ2-1	CASSVGSGLGYNEQFF	TGTGCCAGCAGCGTGGGGTCGGGACTAGGGTACAATGAGCAGTTCTTC
TRBD1	NA	TRBV5-4	TRBJ2-7	CASSPSGTGAYEQYF	TGTGCCAGCAGCCCTTCAGGGACAGGGGCCTACGAGCAGTACTTC
TRBD1	NA	TRBV11-2	TRBJ1-1	CASSFLVPRGAFF	TGTGCCAGCAGCTTCCTCGTCCCCAGGGGGGCTTTCTTT
NA	NA	TRBV5-6	TRBJ1-5	CASSSRFHSNQPQHF	TGTGCCAGCAGCTCCCGGTTCCATAGCAATCAGCCCCAGCATTTT
NA	NA	TRBV28	TRBJ2-6	CASTGSSDSSGANVLTF	TGTGCCAGCACGGGGTCAAGTGATAGCTCTGGGGCCAACGTCCTGACTTTC
NA	NA	TRBV7-8	TRBJ1-6	CASSHTDMNSPLHF	TGTGCCAGCAGCCACACGGACATGAATTCACCCCTCCACTTT
NA	NA	TRBV5-8	TRBJ2-1	CASSLYNEQFF	TGTGCCAGCAGCCTATACAATGAGCAGTTCTTC
NA	NA	TRBV13	TRBJ2-5	CASSLGQVELGAIETQYF	TGTGCCAGCAGCTTAGGGCAGGTTGAACTGGGGGCTATAGAGACCCAGTACTTC
TRBD1	once	TRBV9	TRBJ1-3	CASSVDRGGNTIYF	TGTGCCAGCAGCGTAGACAGGGGTGGAAACACCATATATTTT
NA	NA	TRBV30	TRBJ1-5	CAWAADSNQPQHF	TGTGCCTGGGCTGCAGATAGCAATCAGCCCCAGCATTTT
NA	NA	TRBV19	TRBJ2-3	CASSTGDTQYF	TGTGCCAGTAGTACCGGGGATACGCAGTATTTT
TRBD1	NA	TRBV30	TRBJ2-7	CAWSVQGTSRHEQYF	TGTGCCTGGAGTGTACAGGGGACCTCTCGCCACGAGCAGTACTTC
NA	NA	TRBV7-6	TRBJ2-2	CASSSTGYTGELFF	TGTGCCAGCAGCTCTACAGGCTACACCGGGGAGCTGTTTTTT
TRBD2	NA	TRBV5-1	TRBJ2-1	CASSLGVAGSGDEQFF	TGCGCCAGCAGCTTGGGGGTAGCGGGGTCTGGTGATGAGCAGTTCTTC
NA	NA	TRBV19	TRBJ2-7	CASKRGREKHYEQYF	TGTGCCAGTAAACGGGGGCGGGAGAAACACTACGAGCAGTACTTC
TRBD1	NA	TRBV9	TRBJ1-1	CASSVDRVAFF	TGTGCCAGCAGCGTGGACAGGGTGGCTTTCTTT
NA	NA	TRBV5-1	TRBJ1-2	CASSSLTADYGYTF	TGCGCCAGCAGCTCCTTGACAGCTGATTATGGCTACACCTTC
TRBD2	NA	TRBV9	TRBJ2-1	CASSVGPRGVSYNEQFF	TGTGCCAGCAGCGTAGGCCCGCGGGGGGTTTCCTACAATGAGCAGTTCTTC
NA	NA	TRBV27	TRBJ1-6	CASSLWRGVGSPLHF	TGTGCCAGCAGTTTATGGCGGGGGGTAGGGTCACCCCTCCACTTT
TRBD2	many	TRBV6-5	TRBJ2-7	CASSPLAGGEHEQYF	TGTGCCAGCAGTCCGCTGGCGGGAGGAGAACACGAGCAGTACTTC
NA	NA	TRBV28	TRBJ1-4	CASSPTGRANEKLFF	TGTGCCAGCAGTCCCACAGGGAGGGCTAATGAAAAACTGTTTTTT
NA	NA	TRBV4-1	TRBJ1-5	CASSQEGQADNQPQHF	TGCGCCAGCAGCCAAGAAGGACAAGCAGACAATCAGCCCCAGCATTTT
TRBD1	NA	TRBV5-1	TRBJ2-5	CASSLGGQGTQETQYF	TGCGCCAGCAGCTTGGGAGGACAGGGGACCCAAGAGACCCAGTACTTC
NA	NA	TRBV19	TRBJ2-7	CASSQTGVSYEQYF	TGTGCCAGCTCGCAGACGGGAGTTTCCTACGAGCAGTACTTC
TRBD2	NA	TRBV18	TRBJ2-1	CASSPGGVGGGFSYNEQFF	TGTGCCAGCTCACCAGGGGGGGTAGGCGGAGGATTCTCCTACAATGAGCAGTTCTTC
NA	NA	TRBV7-2	TRBJ2-1	CASSQWRRLSYNEQFF	TGTGCCAGCAGCCAGTGGAGGCGCCTCTCCTACAATGAGCAGTTCTTC
NA	NA	TRBV28	TRBJ1-4	CASSTPGLVNEKLFF	TGTGCCAGCAGTACCCCGGGACTAGTAAATGAAAAACTGTTTTTT
TRBD1	NA	TRBV5-4	TRBJ1-5	CASSFWTGGLQPQHF	TGTGCCAGCAGCTTTTGGACAGGGGGTCTGCAGCCCCAGCATTTT
NA	NA	TRBV28	TRBJ1-2	CASSLQQGSGYTF	TGTGCCAGCAGTTTGCAACAGGGTAGTGGCTACACCTTC
NA	NA	TRBV6-1	TRBJ2-7	CASRIGVRNEQYF	TGTGCCAGCAGGATCGGAGTAAGGAACGAGCAGTACTTC
TRBD1	NA	TRBV11-2	TRBJ1-1	CASSPGTGGFETEAFF	TGTGCCAGCAGTCCCGGGACAGGGGGCTTCGAGACTGAAGCTTTCTTT
NA	many	TRBV2	TRBJ2-5	CASSEIFQETQYF	TGTGCCAGCAGTGAAATCTTCCAAGAGACCCAGTACTTC
TRBD2	NA	TRBV2	TRBJ2-1	CASRAGGSYNEQFF	TGTGCCAGCAGGGCCGGGGGGTCCTACAATGAGCAGTTCTTC
TRBD1	NA	TRBV7-9	TRBJ1-4	CASSLATGGGEKLFF	TGTGCCAGCAGCTTAGCCACAGGGGGAGGAGAAAAACTGTTTTTT
TRBD2	once	TRBV7-2	TRBJ2-7	CASSLKKRFLAGAYEQYF	TGTGCCAGCAGCTTAAAAAAAAGGTTCCTAGCGGGAGCCTACGAGCAGTACTTC
NA	NA	TRBV4-2	TRBJ1-3	CASSQDPGLSGNTIYF	TGTGCCAGCAGCCAAGATCCAGGGCTCTCTGGAAACACCATATATTTT
NA	NA	TRBV9	TRBJ2-1	CASSVGVTHPNQQFF	TGTGCCAGCAGCGTAGGAGTCACCCACCCAAATCAGCAGTTCTTC
TRBD1	NA	TRBV9	TRBJ2-6	CASSSRGTGYSGANVLTF	TGTGCCAGCAGCTCGAGAGGGACAGGGTACTCTGGGGCCAACGTCCTGACTTTC
TRBD1	NA	TRBV7-9	TRBJ1-4	CASSLNRDSNEKLFF	TGTGCCAGCAGCCTAAACCGGGACAGCAATGAAAAACTGTTTTTT
TRBD1	NA	TRBV19	TRBJ2-5	CASSIDGDRGGETQYF	TGTGCCAGTAGTATAGATGGGGACAGGGGTGGGGAGACCCAGTACTTC
NA	NA	TRBV6-1	TRBJ2-2	CASSENGRTVLTGELFF	TGTGCCAGCAGTGAAAACGGGCGGACAGTCCTGACCGGGGAGCTGTTTTTT
NA	few	TRBV11-2	TRBJ1-1	CASSPPRGLLLNTEAFF	TGTGCCAGCAGCCCCCCCCGAGGTCTGCTCCTGAACACTGAAGCTTTCTTT
NA	NA	TRBV28	TRBJ1-5	CASLVSNQPQHF	TGTGCCAGCCTAGTCAGCAATCAGCCCCAGCATTTT
TRBD1	NA	TRBV5-6	TRBJ1-1	CASSLVRGRTEAFF	TGTGCCAGCAGCTTGGTGAGGGGGCGTACTGAAGCTTTCTTT